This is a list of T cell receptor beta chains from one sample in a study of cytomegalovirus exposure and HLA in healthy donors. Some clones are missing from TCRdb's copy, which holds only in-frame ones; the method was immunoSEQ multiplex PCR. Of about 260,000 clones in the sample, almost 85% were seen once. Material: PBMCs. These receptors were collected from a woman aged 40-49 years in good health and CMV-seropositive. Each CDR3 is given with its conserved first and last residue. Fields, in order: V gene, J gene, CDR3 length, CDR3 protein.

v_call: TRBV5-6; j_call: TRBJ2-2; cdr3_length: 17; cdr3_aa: CASSLGLAGGPYGELFF
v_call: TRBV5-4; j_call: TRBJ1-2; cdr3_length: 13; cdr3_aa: CASSFYRGKGYTF
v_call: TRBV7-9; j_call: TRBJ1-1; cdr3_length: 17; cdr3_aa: CASSSNTRGRGGTEAFF
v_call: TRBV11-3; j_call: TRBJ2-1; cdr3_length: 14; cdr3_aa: CASSLDVRNPKQFF
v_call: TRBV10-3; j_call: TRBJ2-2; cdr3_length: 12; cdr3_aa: CAISGDTGELFF
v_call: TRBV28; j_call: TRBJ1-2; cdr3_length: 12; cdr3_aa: CASSLRSYGYTF
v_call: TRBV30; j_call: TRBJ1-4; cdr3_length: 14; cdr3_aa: CAWRTGHGNEKLFF
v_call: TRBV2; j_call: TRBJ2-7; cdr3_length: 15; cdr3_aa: CASSEKLAGVSEQYF
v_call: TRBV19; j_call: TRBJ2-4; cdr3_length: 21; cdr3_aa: CASSKYTGGTGVGLAKNIQYF
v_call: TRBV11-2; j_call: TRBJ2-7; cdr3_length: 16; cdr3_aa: CASSPALAGAEYEQYF
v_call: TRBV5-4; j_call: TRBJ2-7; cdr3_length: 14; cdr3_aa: CASSFGQRLGEQYF
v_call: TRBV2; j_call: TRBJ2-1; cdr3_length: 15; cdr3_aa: CASTGGLGLNNEQFF
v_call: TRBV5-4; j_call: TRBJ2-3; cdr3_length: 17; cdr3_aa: CASSSRTSGANTDTQYF
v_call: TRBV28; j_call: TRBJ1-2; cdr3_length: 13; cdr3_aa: CASSPSTGYGYTF
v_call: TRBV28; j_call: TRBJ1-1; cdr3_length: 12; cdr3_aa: CASSYRETEAFF
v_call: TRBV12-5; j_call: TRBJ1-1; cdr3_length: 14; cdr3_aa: CASGSRGEGTEAFF
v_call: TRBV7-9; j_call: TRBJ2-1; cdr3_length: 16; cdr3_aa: CASSRTSGRDGNEQFF
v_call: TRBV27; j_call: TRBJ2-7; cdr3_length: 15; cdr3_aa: CASSGTSGPTQGQYF